This record covers a single TCR beta chain. V lost 5 bases, J lost 3 bases, and 9 bases stayed unmatched. The CDR3 is 18 amino acids. From germline, CDR1 is PRHDT and CDR2 FYEKMQ (reference sequence). TCRdb keeps only in-frame clones here, not all; method: immunoSEQ multiplex PCR. Seen here are under 90,000 clones, 90% to 95% observed once, and the top ten hold approximately 10%. The data stem from a study of PD-L1 blockade in urothelial cancer. Study overall: Dosed intravenously at 1,200 mg every 3 weeks, atezolizumab was initiated by patients at some point between 2012 and 2014.

The chain links TRBV13 to TRBJ2-3; TRBD2 aligns across 15 bases. Material: PBMCs, obtained around atezolizumab (anti-PD-L1) treatment. The clonotype comes from a man in his 60s with urothelial cancer. Written as DNA, the CDR3 is TGTGCCAGCAGCCGCACCGGACTAGCGGGGGGGAAAACAGATACGCAGTATTTT. Its protein is CASSRTGLAGGKTDTQYF.